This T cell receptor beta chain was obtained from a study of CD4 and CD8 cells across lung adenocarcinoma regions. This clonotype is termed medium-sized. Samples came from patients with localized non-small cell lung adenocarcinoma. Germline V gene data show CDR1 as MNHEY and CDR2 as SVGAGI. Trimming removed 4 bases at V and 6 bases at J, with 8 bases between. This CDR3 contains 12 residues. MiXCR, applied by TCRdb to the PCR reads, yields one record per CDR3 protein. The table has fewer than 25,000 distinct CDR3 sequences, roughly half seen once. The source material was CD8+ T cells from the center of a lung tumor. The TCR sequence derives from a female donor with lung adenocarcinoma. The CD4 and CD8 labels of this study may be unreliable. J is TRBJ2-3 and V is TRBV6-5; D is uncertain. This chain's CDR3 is CASSFRGDTQYF. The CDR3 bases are TGTGCCAGCAGTTTTAGAGGCGATACGCAGTATTTT.